A single sample is the source of the 5 T cell receptor beta chains below, sequenced in a study of shared clonotypes between healthy human individuals. Terminally differentiated effector memory CD45RA+ cells were left out of the naive CD8 fraction, which was CD45RO-negative and positively selected for CCR7. Clones were sequenced by immunoSEQ multiplex PCR, and TCRdb holds only the in-frame ones, with some missing. The data contain 650,000 to 800,000 clones, about 90% of them singletons. The sequenced sample was naive CD8+ T cells sorted from blood. These receptors came from a man aged 25-40 years in good health.

This chain links TRBV9 with TRBJ2-7; no clear D gene. Germline V gives CDR1 SGDLS, CDR2 YYNGEE. This CDR3 contains 15 residues. The V end lost 4 bases, the J end lost 0 bases, and 14 bases lay between the germline ends. In DNA, the CDR3 is TGTGCCAGCAGCCCGTCAATAGGAAGCTCCTACGAGCAGTACTTC. It yields the protein CASSPSIGSSYEQYF.

V usage is TRBV28 and J usage is TRBJ2-7, with 9 bases fitting TRBD2. CDR3 length equals 15 residues. The V gene's germline CDR1 is MDHEN and CDR2 SYDVKM. Trimming cost V 10 bases and J 2 bases; bases outside gene matches: 12. DNA for the CDR3: TGTGCCACAAAGATTCAACTAGCGGGTCCCTACGAGCAGTACTTC. Amino acid sequence: CATKIQLAGPYEQYF.

V usage is TRBV2 and J usage is TRBJ2-7; 7 nucleotides match TRBD1. This CDR3 comprises 15 residues. Germline CDR1 reads SNHLY; CDR2 reads FYNNEI. V trimming: 9 bases; J trimming: 1 base; junction bases outside the gene matches: 12. This CDR3 reads CASRADTGASYEQYF. Written as DNA, the CDR3 is TGTGCCAGTAGAGCTGATACAGGGGCATCCTACGAGCAGTACTTC.

To note about this clone: The same CDR3 arises from other DNA sequences in this sample as well. The J gene is TRBJ2-5, the V gene TRBV29-1; 10 bases are shared with TRBD2. Trimming cost V 6 bases and J 4 bases; bases outside gene matches: 8. Germline V gene data show CDR1 as SQVTM and CDR2 as ANQGSEA. The CDR3 runs 14 residues. CDR3 loop: CSVVLAGEGETQYF. The CDR3 nucleotides are TGCAGCGTGGTTCTAGCGGGAGAGGGAGAGACCCAGTACTTC.

V gene TRBV7-9 combines with J gene TRBJ2-1, with 8 bases fitting TRBD2. The CDR3 runs to 15 residues. V was clipped by 5 bases and J by 5 bases; unmatched bases: 8. Germline V gene sequence: CDR1 SEHNR, CDR2 FQNEAQ (reference sequence). The CDR3 loop reads CASSHSGKANNEQFF. The CDR3 nucleotides read TGTGCCAGCAGCCATAGCGGGAAAGCCAACAATGAGCAGTTCTTC. Full variable domain (outside the CDR3, taken from reference TRBV7-9 and TRBJ2-1): DTGVSQNPRHKITKRGQNVTFRCDPISEHNRLYWYRQTLGQGPEFLTYFQNEAQLEKSRLLSDRFSAERPKGSFSTLEIQRTEQGDSAMYLCASSHSGKANNEQFFGPGTRLTVL.